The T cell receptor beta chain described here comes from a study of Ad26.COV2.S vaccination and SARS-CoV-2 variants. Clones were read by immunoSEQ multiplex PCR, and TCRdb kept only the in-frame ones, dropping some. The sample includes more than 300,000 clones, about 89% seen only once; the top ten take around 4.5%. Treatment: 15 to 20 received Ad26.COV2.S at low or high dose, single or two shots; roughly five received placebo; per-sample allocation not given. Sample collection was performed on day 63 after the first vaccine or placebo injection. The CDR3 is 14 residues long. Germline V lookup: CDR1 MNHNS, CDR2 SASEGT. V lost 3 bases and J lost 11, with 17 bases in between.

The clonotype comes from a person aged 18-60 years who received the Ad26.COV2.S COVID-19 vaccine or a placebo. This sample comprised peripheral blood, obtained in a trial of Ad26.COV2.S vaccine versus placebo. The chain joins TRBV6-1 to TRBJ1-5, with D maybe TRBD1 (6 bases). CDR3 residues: CASSERGLGHAQHF. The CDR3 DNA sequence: TGTGCCAGCAGTGAGAGGGGGTTGGGTCACGCCCAGCATTTT.